What follows is one T cell receptor (beta chain) and its context. Adults between roughly 18 and 89 years of age took part from under 25 US areas. A case of COVID-19 had been met by exposed participants within 2 weeks before study entry. This CDR3 region has 13 residues. Germline V CDR1 and CDR2: MNHEY, SVGEGT. Trimming left V 0 bases short and J 7 bases short, with 9 bases between. The data stem from a study of blood T cell repertoires in COVID-19. At the level of the study: Spain, Italy and the United States supplied samples that represented acute and convalescent COVID-19. Sources were T cells, B-cell-depleted T cells, or PBMCs; the material itself was cDNA or gDNA.

Sequencing was performed with immunoSEQ multiplex PCR; in TCRdb, only in-frame clones are kept and a portion is missing. The data hold 350,000 to 400,000 clones, with approximately 90% observed a single time. This receptor was taken from a woman in her thirties or forties who had been exposed to COVID-19. The chain recombines TRBV6-2 or TRBV6-3 with TRBJ1-2, with TRBD1 as a possible D gene (5 bases). Sequenced input: PBMCs or T cells enriched from blood (not recorded which). The CDR3 loop is CASSYSSGLGYTF. The CDR3 coding sequence is TGTGCCAGCAGTTACTCCTCAGGGCTTGGCTACACCTTC.